The rows below give T cell receptor beta chains drawn from one sample of a study of blood T cell repertoires in COVID-19. Only in-frame clones appear in the TCRdb table, and some are missing; sequencing was by immunoSEQ multiplex PCR. The sample holds over 60,000 clones, over 75% seen once. Sequenced sample: peripheral blood. The receptors were sampled from a human donor in a cohort sampled during active COVID-19. The CDR3 runs from the conserved cysteine through the conserved F or W. The D gene is left open where the match is weak. Size values are once, few and many counts, or a class for expanded clones, and some rows have none.

V gene: TRBV12-5; J gene: TRBJ2-1; D gene: TRBD1; clone size: NA; CDR3 DNA: TGTGCTAGTGCCCCGGGACAGGACCACAATGAGCAGTTCTTC; CDR3 protein: CASAPGQDHNEQFF
V gene: TRBV5-6; J gene: TRBJ1-6; D gene: TRBD1; clone size: few; CDR3 DNA: TGTGCCAGCAGCCCAGGACAGGGAAGTTCACCCCTCCACTTT; CDR3 protein: CASSPGQGSSPLHF
V gene: TRBV19; J gene: TRBJ2-5; D gene: NA; clone size: NA; CDR3 DNA: TGTGCCAGTAGCAACTTAGCGGAGACCCAGTACTTC; CDR3 protein: CASSNLAETQYF
V gene: TRBV19; J gene: TRBJ2-1; D gene: NA; clone size: NA; CDR3 DNA: TGTGCCAGTAGTCTGACCGGGACTCGCCCCCCTCCTGTGCAGTTCTTC; CDR3 protein: CASSLTGTRPPPVQFF
V gene: TRBV7-8; J gene: TRBJ1-1; D gene: TRBD1; clone size: NA; CDR3 DNA: TGTGCCAGCAGCCCGGGACAGGTAATGAACACTGAAGCTTTCTTT; CDR3 protein: CASSPGQVMNTEAFF
V gene: TRBV6-2/TRBV6-3; J gene: TRBJ1-5; D gene: NA; clone size: NA; CDR3 DNA: TGTGCCAGCAGTAACCGACAGTTGTCACCCAATCAGCCCCAGCATTTT; CDR3 protein: CASSNRQLSPNQPQHF
V gene: TRBV14; J gene: TRBJ1-1; D gene: NA; clone size: once; CDR3 DNA: TGTGCCAGCAGCCAGAGAAGGGGCATGAACACTGAAGCTTTCTTT; CDR3 protein: CASSQRRGMNTEAFF
V gene: TRBV6-4; J gene: TRBJ2-7; D gene: TRBD2; clone size: NA; CDR3 DNA: TGTGCCAGCAGGGAGGGACTAGATTTGTCAATCGGGGAGCAGTACTTC; CDR3 protein: CASREGLDLSIGEQYF
V gene: TRBV30; J gene: TRBJ2-7; D gene: NA; clone size: once; CDR3 DNA: TGTGCCTGGAGTGTACTGCCTTCCTACGAGCAGTACTTC; CDR3 protein: CAWSVLPSYEQYF
V gene: TRBV5-8; J gene: TRBJ2-7; D gene: TRBD1; clone size: NA; CDR3 DNA: TGTGCCAGCAGGGGACAGGGGGTTTTAGGAGAGCAGTACTTC; CDR3 protein: CASRGQGVLGEQYF
V gene: TRBV27; J gene: TRBJ2-1; D gene: NA; clone size: NA; CDR3 DNA: TGTGCCAGCAACCAGGGGCCAGGTGACAATGAGCAGTTCTTC; CDR3 protein: CASNQGPGDNEQFF
V gene: TRBV3-1/TRBV3-2; J gene: TRBJ2-2; D gene: NA; clone size: once; CDR3 DNA: TGTGCCAGCAGCCAGAATTCCGGGTCCGGGGAGCTGTTTTTT; CDR3 protein: CASSQNSGSGELFF
V gene: TRBV28; J gene: TRBJ1-5; D gene: NA; clone size: NA; CDR3 DNA: TGTGCCAGCACCCCTTCCGGGTTGTCTAACAATCAGCCCCAGCATTTT; CDR3 protein: CASTPSGLSNNQPQHF
V gene: TRBV9; J gene: TRBJ2-2; D gene: TRBD1; clone size: NA; CDR3 DNA: TGTGCCAGCAGCGGTGACAGGGTGAACACCGGGGAGCTGTTTTTT; CDR3 protein: CASSGDRVNTGELFF
V gene: TRBV5-1; J gene: TRBJ2-3; D gene: NA; clone size: NA; CDR3 DNA: TGCGCCAGCAGCTTAGGGACCACCGGGACAATGAGCACAGATACGCAGTATTTT; CDR3 protein: CASSLGTTGTMSTDTQYF
V gene: TRBV9; J gene: TRBJ2-7; D gene: NA; clone size: NA; CDR3 DNA: TGTGCCAGCAGCCACAGGCTGGGGGAGCAGTACTTC; CDR3 protein: CASSHRLGEQYF
V gene: TRBV6-5; J gene: TRBJ2-7; D gene: NA; clone size: NA; CDR3 DNA: TGTGCCAGCTCGAGGCTCTACGAGCAGTACTTC; CDR3 protein: CASSRLYEQYF
V gene: TRBV7-2; J gene: TRBJ1-5; D gene: NA; clone size: NA; CDR3 DNA: TGTGCCAGCAGCGACAGGAGCAATCAGCCCCAGCATTTT; CDR3 protein: CASSDRSNQPQHF
V gene: TRBV6-2/TRBV6-3; J gene: TRBJ2-3; D gene: TRBD2; clone size: NA; CDR3 DNA: TGTGCCAGCAGTGTCAGTTCAGGCGGGAGGCGGGCAGATACGCAGTATTTT; CDR3 protein: CASSVSSGGRRADTQYF
V gene: TRBV5-1; J gene: TRBJ2-5; D gene: TRBD2; clone size: few; CDR3 DNA: TGCGCCAGCAGCTTGGGCGGGAGGAGAGAGACCCAGTACTTC; CDR3 protein: CASSLGGRRETQYF
V gene: TRBV29-1; J gene: TRBJ2-6; D gene: TRBD1; clone size: NA; CDR3 DNA: TGCAGCGTTGCGTTTGGGACAGGGGGCTCTGGGGCCAACGTCCTGACTTTC; CDR3 protein: CSVAFGTGGSGANVLTF
V gene: TRBV6-5; J gene: TRBJ1-1; D gene: NA; clone size: NA; CDR3 DNA: TGTGCCAGCAGTCACGGGGGGCGGGCTGAAGCTTTCTTT; CDR3 protein: CASSHGGRAEAFF
V gene: TRBV7-2; J gene: TRBJ2-7; D gene: TRBD2; clone size: NA; CDR3 DNA: TGTGCCAGCAGCTTAGCGGCCCTAGCGGCCTACGAGCAGTACTTC; CDR3 protein: CASSLAALAAYEQYF
V gene: TRBV7-3; J gene: TRBJ1-1; D gene: NA; clone size: NA; CDR3 DNA: TGTGCCAGCAGCTCACGGGGAAACACTGAAGCTTTCTTT; CDR3 protein: CASSSRGNTEAFF
V gene: TRBV6-5; J gene: TRBJ2-7; D gene: NA; clone size: once; CDR3 DNA: TGTGCCAGCAGTTCAGGGGTCGGACTCTACGAGCAGTACTTC; CDR3 protein: CASSSGVGLYEQYF
V gene: TRBV18; J gene: TRBJ2-7; D gene: NA; clone size: NA; CDR3 DNA: TGTGCCAGCTCACCAATAGGGAGCGGAGGATTTTCCTACGAGCAGTACTTC; CDR3 protein: CASSPIGSGGFSYEQYF
V gene: TRBV6-5; J gene: TRBJ2-7; D gene: NA; clone size: NA; CDR3 DNA: TGTGCCAGCAGTTCGACAGGAAGCTACGAGCAGTACTTC; CDR3 protein: CASSSTGSYEQYF
V gene: TRBV28; J gene: TRBJ1-5; D gene: TRBD1; clone size: NA; CDR3 DNA: TGTGCCAGCAGTTTAGGCAGGGGGTTCGATCAGCCCCAGCATTTT; CDR3 protein: CASSLGRGFDQPQHF
V gene: TRBV27; J gene: TRBJ2-7; D gene: TRBD2; clone size: NA; CDR3 DNA: TGTGCCAGCGGAAAAGCGGGAGCCCTCTCCTACGAGCAGTACTTC; CDR3 protein: CASGKAGALSYEQYF
V gene: TRBV29-1; J gene: TRBJ2-7; D gene: NA; clone size: NA; CDR3 DNA: TGCAGCGTTCTAAGCGAGATGGACGAGCAGTACTTC; CDR3 protein: CSVLSEMDEQYF
V gene: TRBV7-2; J gene: TRBJ2-7; D gene: TRBD2; clone size: NA; CDR3 DNA: TGTGCCAGCCGCGAGGGACTAGCGGTTTACGAGCAGTACTTC; CDR3 protein: CASREGLAVYEQYF
V gene: TRBV19; J gene: TRBJ1-1; D gene: TRBD1; clone size: NA; CDR3 DNA: TGTGCCAGTAGTATATTCGGGACAGGGAACACTGAAGCTTTCTTT; CDR3 protein: CASSIFGTGNTEAFF
V gene: TRBV7-3; J gene: TRBJ2-7; D gene: NA; clone size: NA; CDR3 DNA: TGTGCCAGCAGCATCGTAGGGGGAGATATTGGCGAGCAGTACTTC; CDR3 protein: CASSIVGGDIGEQYF
V gene: TRBV27; J gene: TRBJ1-6; D gene: NA; clone size: NA; CDR3 DNA: TGTGCCAGCAGTCCCAGCTCCTATAATTCACCCCTCCACTTT; CDR3 protein: CASSPSSYNSPLHF
V gene: TRBV3-1/TRBV3-2; J gene: TRBJ2-3; D gene: TRBD2; clone size: NA; CDR3 DNA: TGTGCCAGCAGCCAAGGTCGAGTCGGTGGGCTAGCGGGCACAGATACGCAGTATTTT; CDR3 protein: CASSQGRVGGLAGTDTQYF
V gene: TRBV4-3; J gene: TRBJ1-6; D gene: NA; clone size: NA; CDR3 DNA: TGCGCCAGCAGCCAAGACGGCGGGGGTATGGTGGATTCACCCCTCCACTTT; CDR3 protein: CASSQDGGGMVDSPLHF
V gene: TRBV4-3; J gene: TRBJ1-1; D gene: NA; clone size: once; CDR3 DNA: TGCGCCAGCAGCCAAGATCGGCGGGGCGGAGCTTTCTTT; CDR3 protein: CASSQDRRGGAFF
V gene: TRBV11-1; J gene: TRBJ1-1; D gene: TRBD1; clone size: NA; CDR3 DNA: TGTGCCAGCAGCTTATGGACAGGGGACACTGAAGCTTTCTTT; CDR3 protein: CASSLWTGDTEAFF
V gene: TRBV7-9; J gene: TRBJ2-1; D gene: NA; clone size: few; CDR3 DNA: TGTGCCAGCAACCGTAGGAGGGATGAGCAGTTCTTC; CDR3 protein: CASNRRRDEQFF
V gene: TRBV3-1/TRBV3-2; J gene: TRBJ1-6; D gene: NA; clone size: NA; CDR3 DNA: TGTGCCAGCAGCCAAGATCGGGAGGGAACCCTCCACTTT; CDR3 protein: CASSQDREGTLHF
V gene: TRBV5-1; J gene: TRBJ2-7; D gene: TRBD1; clone size: NA; CDR3 DNA: TGCGCCAGCAAAGCAGGGGGCGGGCACGAGCAGTACTTC; CDR3 protein: CASKAGGGHEQYF
V gene: TRBV28; J gene: TRBJ2-5; D gene: TRBD2; clone size: NA; CDR3 DNA: TGTGCCAGCAGTCCCCCCGGGGGGCAAGAGACCCAGTACTTC; CDR3 protein: CASSPPGGQETQYF
V gene: TRBV3-1/TRBV3-2; J gene: TRBJ1-2; D gene: TRBD1; clone size: few; CDR3 DNA: TGTGCCAGCAGCTACAGGGGATCTCCTGATGGCTACACCTTC; CDR3 protein: CASSYRGSPDGYTF
V gene: TRBV19; J gene: TRBJ2-1; D gene: TRBD2; clone size: NA; CDR3 DNA: TGTGCCACTCAGTCGGCGGGAGGTAATGACAATGAGCAGTTCTTC; CDR3 protein: CATQSAGGNDNEQFF
V gene: TRBV10-3; J gene: TRBJ1-3; D gene: NA; clone size: NA; CDR3 DNA: TGTGCCATAGGGACTTCGGGAAACACCATATATTTT; CDR3 protein: CAIGTSGNTIYF
V gene: TRBV3-1/TRBV3-2; J gene: TRBJ1-2; D gene: NA; clone size: NA; CDR3 DNA: TGTGCCAGCAGCCCGACATTAAACACCGGCTACACCTTC; CDR3 protein: CASSPTLNTGYTF
V gene: TRBV7-2; J gene: TRBJ2-7; D gene: NA; clone size: NA; CDR3 DNA: TGTGCCAGCAGCTCTCGCAGGGATTCGCTCGAGCAGTACTTC; CDR3 protein: CASSSRRDSLEQYF
V gene: TRBV7-9; J gene: TRBJ2-3; D gene: NA; clone size: NA; CDR3 DNA: TGTGCCAGCAGCTTAGGTGGTCGGTCAGATACGCAGTATTTT; CDR3 protein: CASSLGGRSDTQYF
V gene: TRBV6-6; J gene: TRBJ2-7; D gene: TRBD1; clone size: NA; CDR3 DNA: TGTGCCAGCGGTCGGACAGGGGTCCACGAGCAGTACTTC; CDR3 protein: CASGRTGVHEQYF
V gene: TRBV9; J gene: TRBJ2-6; D gene: NA; clone size: once; CDR3 DNA: TGTGCCAGCAGCGTAGATGGTCCGACAGAACCCGTCCTGACTTTC; CDR3 protein: CASSVDGPTEPVLTF
V gene: TRBV7-2; J gene: TRBJ1-5; D gene: TRBD1; clone size: NA; CDR3 DNA: TGTGCCAGCAGCGAGACAGGGGTCAATCAGCCCCAGCATTTT; CDR3 protein: CASSETGVNQPQHF